There are many counts of the clone carrying this T cell receptor beta chain. Its target is unknown. The source of the sample is a study of Graves' ophthalmopathy and Graves' hyperthyroidism. General study points: The model flagged ophthalmopathy progression at roughly 70% sensitivity and around 77% specificity.

V was cut by 7 bases and J by 5 bases, with 17 bases left in between. Germline assignment: CDR1 SGHTA and CDR2 FQGNSA. The CDR3 length is 14 residues. Pregnancy or lactation, uncontrolled infections and other autoimmune diseases were grounds for excluding patients. CDR3 regions of TCR beta were amplified from RNA transcripts. Second-round multiplex PCR came after a first-round RT-PCR that employed HTBI primers. From the multiplex PCR reads, TCRdb called clonotypes with MiXCR, one entry per CDR3 protein. The table shows 900,000 to 1,200,000 distinct CDR3 sequences, with roughly two fifths occurring only once.

The V call is TRBV7-2, the J call TRBJ2-5; tentatively, D is TRBD1 or TRBD2 (6 bases each). The TCR was taken from an adult man with Graves' hyperthyroidism. The sequenced sample consisted of peripheral blood or thyroid tissue (not recorded which). The CDR3 DNA follows: TGTGCCAGCACCCCGAAGGAGGGGGTGGAGACCCAGTACTTC. Translation: CASTPKEGVETQYF. Full variable domain (rest looked up from reference TRBV7-2 and TRBJ2-5): GAGVSQSPSNKVTEKGKDVELRCDPISGHTALYWYRQSLGQGLEFLIYFQGNSAPDKSGLPSDRFSAERTGGSVSTLTIQRTQQEDSAVYLCASTPKEGVETQYFGPGTRLLVL.